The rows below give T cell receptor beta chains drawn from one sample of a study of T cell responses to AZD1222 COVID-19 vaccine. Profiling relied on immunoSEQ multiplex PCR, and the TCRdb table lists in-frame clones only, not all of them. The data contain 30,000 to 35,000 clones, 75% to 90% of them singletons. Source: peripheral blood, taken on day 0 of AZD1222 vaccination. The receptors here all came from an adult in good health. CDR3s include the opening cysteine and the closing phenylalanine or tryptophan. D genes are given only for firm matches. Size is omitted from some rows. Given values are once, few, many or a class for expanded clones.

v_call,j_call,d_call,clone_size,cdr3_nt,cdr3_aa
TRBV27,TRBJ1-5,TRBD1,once,TGTGCCAGCAGTAGACAGGGGGCGAGCAATCAGCCCCAGCATTTT,CASSRQGASNQPQHF
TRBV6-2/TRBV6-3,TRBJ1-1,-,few,TGTGCCAGCAGTGCTGGATCTCTGAGGGGGAAAACTGAAGCTTTCTTT,CASSAGSLRGKTEAFF
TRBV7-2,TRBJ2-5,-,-,TGTGCCAGCAGCACACTATGGGCGTTTCAAGAGACCCAGTACTTC,CASSTLWAFQETQYF
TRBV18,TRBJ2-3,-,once,TGTGCCAGCTCACGAGAGACAGGATACACAGATACGCAGTATTTT,CASSRETGYTDTQYF
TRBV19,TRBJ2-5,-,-,TGTGCCAGTAGTATAGAGGGGGTACGGGAGACCCAGTACTTC,CASSIEGVRETQYF
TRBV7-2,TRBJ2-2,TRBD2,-,TGTGCCAGCAGCCCGATAATCCTTAGCGGGACGATCACCGGGGAGCTGTTTTTT,CASSPIILSGTITGELFF
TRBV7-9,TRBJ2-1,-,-,TGTGCCAGCAGCTTAAGTCGGGGCCCCCTCTTC,CASSLSRGPLF
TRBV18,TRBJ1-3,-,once,TGTGCCAGCTCACCGAACCAGGGAAAGGCTGGAAACACCATATATTTT,CASSPNQGKAGNTIYF
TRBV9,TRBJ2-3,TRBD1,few,TGTGCCAGCAGCGGTTCGACAGGGTTCACAGATACGCAGTATTTT,CASSGSTGFTDTQYF
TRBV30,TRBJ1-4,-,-,TGTGCCTGGAGTGCCCAGCTGGAGGAAAAACTGTTTTTT,CAWSAQLEEKLFF
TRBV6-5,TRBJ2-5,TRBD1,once,TGTGCCAGCAGTCGTACAGGGGAAGAGACCCAGTACTTC,CASSRTGEETQYF
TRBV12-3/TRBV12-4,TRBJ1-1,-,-,TGTGCCAGCAGTTTAAACGGGAACACTGAAGCTTTCTTT,CASSLNGNTEAFF
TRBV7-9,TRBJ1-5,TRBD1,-,TGTGCCAGCAGCAAAGGACAGGGCGGCGGCAATCAGCCCCAGCATTTT,CASSKGQGGGNQPQHF
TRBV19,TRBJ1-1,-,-,TGTGCCAGTAGTTCCAAACCAGAGTACCTATACACTGAAGCTTTCTTT,CASSSKPEYLYTEAFF
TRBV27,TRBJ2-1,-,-,TGTGCCAGCAGTTTAGCAGGGGCGCGGGGAACCTACAATGAGCAGTTCTTC,CASSLAGARGTYNEQFF
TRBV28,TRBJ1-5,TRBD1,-,TGTGCCAGCAGGACTGGACAGGGCAATCAGCCCCAGCATTTT,CASRTGQGNQPQHF
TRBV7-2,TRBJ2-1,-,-,TGTGCCAGCGGCCCCTTACACAATGAGCAGTTCTTC,CASGPLHNEQFF
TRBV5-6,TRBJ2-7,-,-,TGTGCCAGCAGCCCAGGAGGAGGCGAGCAGTACTTC,CASSPGGGEQYF
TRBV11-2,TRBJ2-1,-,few,TGTGCCAGCAGCTTTTCGAGAAACAATGAGCAGTTCTTC,CASSFSRNNEQFF
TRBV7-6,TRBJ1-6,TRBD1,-,TGTGCCAGCAGCCCACAGGGACAGGGGTGGTCACCCCTCCACTTT,CASSPQGQGWSPLHF
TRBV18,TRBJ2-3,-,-,TGTGCCAGCTCAAGGACTACAGGGGCTAGCACAGATACGCAGTATTTT,CASSRTTGASTDTQYF
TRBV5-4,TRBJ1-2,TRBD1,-,TGTGCCAGCAGCTGGGACAGGGCGGACTATGGCTACACCTTC,CASSWDRADYGYTF
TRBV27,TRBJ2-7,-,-,TGTGCCAGCCTACGCTTCTCCTACGAGCAGTACTTC,CASLRFSYEQYF
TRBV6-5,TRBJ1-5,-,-,TGTGCCAGCAGTTACTTAACAAACGGTGGACAGCATTTT,CASSYLTNGGQHF